The 15 T cell receptor beta chains presented below share a single source sample, sequenced in a study of cytotoxic CD8 clonotypes in ibrutinib-treated CLL. Profiling relied on immunoSEQ multiplex PCR, and the TCRdb table lists in-frame clones only, not all of them. The sample holds hundreds of thousands of clones, 79% seen once. The specimen was PBMCs, collected after 12 months of ibrutinib treatment. The receptors were sampled from a human donor with chronic lymphocytic leukemia.

The CDR3 DNA reads as TGTGCCAGCAGCTCCATCCTTTTCGGGTACGAGCAGTACTTC. Encoded protein: CASSSILFGYEQYF. This chain connects TRBV27 to TRBJ2-7; D is undetermined. V was shortened by 6 bases and J by 4 bases, with 16 bases between the two germline ends. There are 14 residues in the CDR3. Germline loops: CDR1 MNHEY, CDR2 SMNVEV (reference sequence).

The chain uses TRBV25-1 and TRBJ2-3; TRBD1 matches at 8 bases. The J segment lost 3 bases and the V segment lost 6 bases, leaving 5 bases of the junction unmatched. The CDR3 consists of 14 residues. The germline V gene has CDR1 MGHDK and CDR2 SYGVNS. In DNA form, the CDR3 reads TGTGCCAGCAGAGACAGGGGAGGAACAGATACGCAGTATTTT. This gives the protein CASRDRGGTDTQYF.

The rearrangement links TRBV27 to TRBJ2-3; D is undetermined. The ends were cut back, 8 bases at V and 0 bases at J, with 12 bases in the middle. CDR3 length equals 14 residues. The V gene's germline CDR1 is MNHEY and CDR2 SMNVEV (reference sequence). DNA for the CDR3: TGTGCCAGCGGAGACCGACTTAGCACAGATACGCAGTATTTT. It codes for CASGDRLSTDTQYF.

The sample holds one count of this clone. The chain uses TRBV5-1 and TRBJ1-2; weak D call: TRBD1 (5 bases). Looked up from germline, CDR1 is SGHRS and CDR2 is YFSETQ. The CDR3 is 13 residues long. V was trimmed by 4 bases and J by 7 bases, leaving 14 bases between them. CDR3 loop: CASSQGGSAGYTF. As DNA, the CDR3 is TGCGCCAGCAGCCAGGGAGGTAGCGCTGGCTACACCTTC.

The chain carries TRBV5-6 and TRBJ2-7; perhaps D is TRBD1 or TRBD2 (5 bases each). The germline V gene has CDR1 SGHDT and CDR2 YYEEEE. The CDR3 consists of 14 residues. Trimming cost V 0 bases and J 6 bases, with 13 bases left between them. The CDR3 sequence is CASSLGGGAPEQYF. CDR3 nucleotides: TGTGCCAGCAGCTTGGGTGGGGGAGCGCCCGAGCAGTACTTC. The whole variable domain, remainder taken from reference TRBV5-6 and TRBJ2-7, is DAGVTQSPTHLIKTRGQQVTLRCSPKSGHDTVSWYQQALGQGPQFIFQYYEEEERQRGNFPDRFSGHQFPNYSSELNVNALLLGDSALYLCASSLGGGAPEQYFGPGTRLTVT.

J is TRBJ2-7 and V is TRBV2, with 10 nucleotides matching TRBD1. The trim removed 1 base at V and 6 bases at J, leaving 6 bases unmatched. Germline V gene sequence: CDR1 SNHLY, CDR2 FYNNEI. The CDR3 runs 15 residues. The CDR3 spells CASSEGPDRGGEQYF. In DNA, the CDR3 is TGTGCCAGCAGTGAAGGTCCGGACAGGGGGGGCGAGCAGTACTTC.

The chain links TRBV19 to TRBJ2-7; a weak D match, TRBD1 (6 bases). The CDR3 loop spans 14 amino acids. Between the trimmed V and J ends, which lost 5 bases and 2 bases, there was a span of 13 bases. Germline lookup yields CDR1 LNHDA and CDR2 SQIVND (reference sequence). Here the CDR3 reads CASSVTGATYEQYF. CDR3 nucleotides: TGTGCCAGTAGTGTGACAGGAGCTACCTACGAGCAGTACTTC.

The chain has TRBV19 and TRBJ2-7; D uncertain. Trimming removed 0 bases at V and 2 bases at J, with 5 bases between. CDR1 and CDR2 from the germline V gene are LNHDA and SQIVND (reference sequence). This CDR3 is built from 13 residues. CDR3 region: CASSIEYTYEQYF. DNA for the CDR3: TGTGCCAGTAGTATAGAATACACCTACGAGCAGTACTTC.

This CDR3 is CASRWGQSSYNEQFF. For the CDR3, the DNA is TGTGCCAGCCGGTGGGGGCAGAGCTCCTACAATGAGCAGTTCTTC. The chain links TRBV27 to TRBJ2-1; possible D gene TRBD1, 6 bases. This CDR3 has 15 amino acids. The V end lost 8 bases, the J end lost 0 bases, and 14 bases lay between the germline ends. CDR1 is MNHEY and CDR2 is SMNVEV in the germline V gene (reference sequence).

Details on this clone: Other nucleotide sequences in the sample specify the same CDR3. V usage is TRBV9 and J usage is TRBJ1-1; 7 positions match TRBD1. The J segment lost 6 bases and the V segment lost 4 bases, leaving 6 bases of the junction unmatched. Per the germline V gene, CDR1 is SGDLS and CDR2 is YYNGEE. The CDR3 is made up of 13 amino acids. CDR3 DNA sequence: TGTGCCAGCAGCCCAGGGGGGGGGCCTGAAGCTTTCTTT. Protein: CASSPGGGPEAFF.

The chain employs TRBV4-2 and TRBJ2-5, with 10 nucleotides matching TRBD2. J was trimmed by 5 bases and V by 0 bases; bases with no gene match: 3. The CDR3 runs to 15 residues. From germline, CDR1 is LGHNA and CDR2 YNFKEQ. This chain's CDR3 is CASSQERTSGETQYF. The DNA for the CDR3 is TGTGCCAGCAGCCAAGAACGGACTAGCGGTGAGACCCAGTACTTC.

The chain uses TRBV29-1 and TRBJ1-5; D unresolved. The CDR3 sequence is 10 residues long. CDR1 is SQVTM and CDR2 is ANQGSEA in the germline V gene. The CDR3 bases are TGCACCATTACGGGTCAGCCCCAGCATTTT. This codes for CTITGQPQHF.

CDR3 bases: TGTGCCAGCAGTTATTTGACAGGGGTAGACTACAATGAGCAGTTCTTC. It translates to CASSYLTGVDYNEQFF. The rearrangement uses TRBV6-5 and TRBJ2-1; TRBD1 matches 8 bases. CDR3 length: 16 residues. J was trimmed by 3 bases and V by 3 bases; bases with no gene match: 7. CDR1 is MNHEY, CDR2 SVGAGI, per germline.

The rearrangement links TRBV13 to TRBJ2-7; TRBD1 aligns across 7 bases. CDR3 length equals 15 residues. V lost 6 bases, J lost 3 bases, and 11 bases stayed unmatched. From germline, CDR1 is PRHDT and CDR2 FYEKMQ (reference sequence). The CDR3 sequence is CASSPIGTDLYEQYF. CDR3 nucleotide sequence: TGTGCCAGCAGTCCGATAGGGACAGACCTCTACGAGCAGTACTTC.

The CDR3, as DNA: TGCGCCAGCAGCTTGTGGGGGAACACTGAAGCTTTCTTT. Translated, it gives CASSLWGNTEAFF. This rearrangement joins TRBV5-1 to TRBJ1-1; no reliable D call. The CDR3 is 13 residues long. V was cut by 1 base and J by 1 base, with 5 bases left in between. The germline gives CDR1 SGHRS, CDR2 YFSETQ.